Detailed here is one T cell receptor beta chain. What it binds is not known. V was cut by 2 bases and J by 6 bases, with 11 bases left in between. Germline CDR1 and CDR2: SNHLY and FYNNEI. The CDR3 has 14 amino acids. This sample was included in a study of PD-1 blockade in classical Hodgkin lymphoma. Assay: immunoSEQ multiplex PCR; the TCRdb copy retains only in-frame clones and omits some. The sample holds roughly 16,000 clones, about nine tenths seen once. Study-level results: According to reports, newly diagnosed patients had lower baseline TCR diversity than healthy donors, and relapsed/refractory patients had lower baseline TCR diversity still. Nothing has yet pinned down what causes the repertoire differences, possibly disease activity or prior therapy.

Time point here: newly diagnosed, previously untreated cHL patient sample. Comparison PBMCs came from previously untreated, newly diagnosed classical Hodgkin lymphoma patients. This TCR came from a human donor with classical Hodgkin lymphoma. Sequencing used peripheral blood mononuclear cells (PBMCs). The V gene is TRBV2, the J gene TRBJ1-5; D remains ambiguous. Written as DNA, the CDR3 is TGTGCCAGCAGTGAATCCGGGTTCTTTCAGCCCCAGCATTTT. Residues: CASSESGFFQPQHF.